These 14 T cell receptor beta chains were sequenced from one sample in a study of early stage breast cancer tumors. Clones were sequenced by immunoSEQ multiplex PCR, and TCRdb holds only the in-frame ones, with some missing. Of 25,000 to 35,000 clones detected, roughly 86% appear once; the ten largest clones hold over 8.5%. Sequenced input: blood. The receptor set was obtained from a person between 50 and 60 years old with breast cancer.

The rearrangement uses TRBV11-2 and TRBJ2-5; perhaps D is TRBD1 or TRBD2 (6 bases each). The CDR3 is 16 residues long. V lost 5 bases and J 5 bases, leaving 21 bases between the germline ends. In germline, CDR1 is SGHAT, CDR2 FQNNGV. The CDR3 DNA reads as TGTGCCAGCAGCCAGGGGACCACTCTACGGGGGGAGACCCAGTACTTC. Its translation is CASSQGTTLRGETQYF.

The V gene is TRBV28, the J gene TRBJ2-3; weak D call: TRBD2 (5 bases). The CDR3 has 13 amino acids. Germline lookup yields CDR1 MDHEN and CDR2 SYDVKM. Trimming shortened V by 6 bases and J by 5 bases, and 12 bases separated the two germline ends. CDR3 coding DNA: TGTGCCAGCAGGGACCCGGGGAAAGATACGCAGTATTTT. It encodes CASRDPGKDTQYF.

The rearrangement joins TRBV7-8 to TRBJ2-3; 11 nucleotides match TRBD2. Germline V lookup: CDR1 SGHVS, CDR2 FQNEAQ. This CDR3 has 14 residues. The ends lost 6 bases at V and 6 bases at J; junction bases unmatched: 5. For the CDR3, the DNA is TGTGCCAGCAGGGCGACTAGCGGGATGGATACGCAGTATTTT. Translating it yields CASRATSGMDTQYF.

V and J are TRBV21-1 and TRBJ2-7; the table gives TRBD1 as D, unverified against the DNA. TRBV21-1 is a known pseudogene. The CDR3 length is 16 residues. The DNA for the CDR3 is TGTGCCAGCAGCAAACCCGGGACAGGGGTATCCTACGAGCAGTACTTC. Protein: CASSKPGTGVSYEQYF.

The gene calls are TRBV10-1 and TRBJ1-1, with TRBD1 matching 7 bases. J lost 5 bases, V lost 8 bases, and 2 bases had no gene match. The CDR3 covers 11 residues. Germline V lookup: CDR1 WNHNN, CDR2 SYGVQD (reference sequence). The CDR3 region is CASQGGTEAFF. Written as DNA, the CDR3 is TGCGCCAGCCAGGGGGGGACTGAAGCTTTCTTT.

This clone was seen only a few times. This chain links TRBV9 with TRBJ1-3; 8 bases match TRBD1. Germline V gene data show CDR1 as SGDLS and CDR2 as YYNGEE. The V gene end was trimmed by 0 bases and the J gene end by 0 bases; junction bases not matched to a gene: 5. The length of the CDR3 is 17 residues. The CDR3 loop reads CASSVDQGAPSGNTIYF. The CDR3 DNA is TGTGCCAGCAGCGTAGATCAGGGGGCCCCCTCTGGAAACACCATATATTTT. Complete variable domain (other parts from reference TRBV9 and TRBJ1-3): DSGVTQTPKHLITATGQRVTLRCSPRSGDLSVYWYQQSLDQGLQFLIQYYNGEERAKGNILERFSAQQFPDLHSELNLSSLELGDSALYFCASSVDQGAPSGNTIYFGEGSWLTVV.

This rearrangement joins TRBV9 to TRBJ2-5; 9 bases map to TRBD2. The ends lost 2 bases at V and 2 bases at J; junction bases unmatched: 7. The CDR3 length is 16 residues. The germline gives CDR1 SGDLS, CDR2 YYNGEE. Here the CDR3 DNA reads TGTGCCAGCAGCGTCGAAGCGGGAGGTCGACAAGAGACCCAGTACTTC. Amino acids: CASSVEAGGRQETQYF. Based on the CDR3 plus reference TRBV9 and TRBJ2-5, the full variable domain is DSGVTQTPKHLITATGQRVTLRCSPRSGDLSVYWYQQSLDQGLQFLIQYYNGEERAKGNILERFSAQQFPDLHSELNLSSLELGDSALYFCASSVEAGGRQETQYFGPGTRLLVL.

CDR3 loop: CASSDRLGAIHQGYTF. The CDR3 DNA reads as TGTGCCAGCAGCGACCGTCTCGGGGCTATACATCAGGGCTACACCTTC. V usage is TRBV2 and J usage is TRBJ1-2, with D tentatively TRBD1 (5 bases). Per the germline V gene, CDR1 is SNHLY and CDR2 is FYNNEI. Trimming left V 6 bases short and J 8 bases short, with 25 bases between. The CDR3 totals 16 residues.

The chain employs TRBV5-1 and TRBJ2-5; D is possibly TRBD2 (7 bases). Germline V gives CDR1 SGHRS, CDR2 YFSETQ. The CDR3 consists of 16 residues. Trimming removed 3 bases at V and 4 bases at J, with 19 bases between. CDR3 sequence reads: CASSSEMGGGGETQYF. In nucleotides, the CDR3 is TGCGCCAGCAGCTCAGAAATGGGAGGGGGAGGAGAGACCCAGTACTTC.

This chain uses TRBV28 with TRBJ2-7; 8 nucleotides line up with TRBD1. The CDR3 spans 13 residues. The V and J ends lost 5 bases and 6 bases, in that order; junction bases with no gene match: 6. Germline V gene lookup returns CDR1 MDHEN and CDR2 SYDVKM. For the CDR3, the DNA is TGTGCCAGCAGTCAGGGGGCGCGGCGCGAGCAGTACTTC. Protein sequence: CASSQGARREQYF.

The chain links TRBV5-6 to TRBJ1-1; D possibly corresponds to TRBD1 (5 bases). This CDR3 contains 14 residues. V lost 0 bases and J lost 3, with 9 bases in between. Germline V gene data show CDR1 as SGHDT and CDR2 as YYEEEE. CDR3 DNA: TGTGCCAGCAGCTTGGGCCTGGGGGACACTGAAGCTTTCTTT. This translates into CASSLGLGDTEAFF.

This sequence joins TRBV29-1 and TRBJ2-2; TRBD1 aligns across 8 bases. Looked up from germline, CDR1 is SQVTM and CDR2 is ANQGSEA. The CDR3 is 14 amino acids. After removal of 5 bases from V and 4 bases from J, the junction contained 6 bases not matched to a gene. CDR3 in DNA: TGCAGCGTTAACGGACAGGGTCCCACCGGGGAGCTGTTTTTT. Amino acid sequence: CSVNGQGPTGELFF.

The chain couples TRBV29-1 to TRBJ1-5; possible D gene TRBD1, 6 bases. Germline-derived CDR1 and CDR2 are SQVTM and ANQGSEA. V lost 6 bases and J lost 2, with 11 bases in between. The CDR3 is made up of 13 amino acids. The CDR3 coding sequence is TGCAGCGTGGCGGACAGCGGCAATCAGCCCCAGCATTTT. Its protein is CSVADSGNQPQHF.

The chain combines TRBV4-3 with TRBJ2-5; D not certain. The CDR3 has 13 residues. Trimming left V 2 bases short and J 2 bases short, with 6 bases between. CDR1 is LGHNA and CDR2 is YSLEER in the germline V gene. In DNA, the CDR3 is TGCGCCAGCAGCCAACAAGCGCAAGAGACCCAGTACTTC. Protein product: CASSQQAQETQYF.